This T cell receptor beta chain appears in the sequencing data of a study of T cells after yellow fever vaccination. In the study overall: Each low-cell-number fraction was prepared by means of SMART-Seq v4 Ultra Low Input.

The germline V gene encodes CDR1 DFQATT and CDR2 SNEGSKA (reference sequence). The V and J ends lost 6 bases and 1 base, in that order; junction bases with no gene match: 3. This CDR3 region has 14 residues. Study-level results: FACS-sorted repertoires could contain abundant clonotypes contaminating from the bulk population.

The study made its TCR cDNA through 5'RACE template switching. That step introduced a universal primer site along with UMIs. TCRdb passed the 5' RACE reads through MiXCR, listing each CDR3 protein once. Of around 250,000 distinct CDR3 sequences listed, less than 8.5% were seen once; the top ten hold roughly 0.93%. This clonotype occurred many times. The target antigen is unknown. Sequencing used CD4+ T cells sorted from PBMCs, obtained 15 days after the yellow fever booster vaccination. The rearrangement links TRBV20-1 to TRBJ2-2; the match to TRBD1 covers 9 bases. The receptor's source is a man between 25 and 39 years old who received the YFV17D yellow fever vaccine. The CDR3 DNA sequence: TGCAGTGCCCCGGGACAGGGGAACACCGGGGAGCTGTTTTTT. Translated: CSAPGQGNTGELFF.